Listed here are 2 T cell receptor beta chains from one sample, sequenced in a study of T cell responses to AZD1222 COVID-19 vaccine. TCRdb's copy holds only in-frame clones and misses some; the assay was immunoSEQ multiplex PCR. Altogether 100,000 to 150,000 clones are present, 80% to 90% being singletons, with the ten largest covering over 8.5%. The input for sequencing was peripheral blood, taken on day 0 of MenACWY control vaccination. The receptors here all came from an adult in good health.

V gene TRBV6-2 or TRBV6-3 combines with J gene TRBJ1-5; the match to TRBD1 covers 10 bases. Germline V lookup: CDR1 MNHEY, CDR2 SVGEGT. This CDR3 region has 19 residues. V lost 5 bases and J lost 0; bases outside the gene matches: 13. CDR3 bases: TGTGCCAGCAGTCGCGTTCCCGGGACAGGGGCTTATAGCAATCAGCCCCAGCATTTT. It encodes CASSRVPGTGAYSNQPQHF.

Turning to this clone: In the same sample, other DNA sequences code for this CDR3. The chain links TRBV12-3 or TRBV12-4 to TRBJ2-1; D unresolved. Between the trimmed V and J ends, which lost 6 bases and 7 bases, there was a span of 7 bases. This CDR3 contains 11 residues. CDR3 bases: TGTGCCAGCAGCCCAAGGAATGAGCAGTTCTTC. Residues: CASSPRNEQFF.